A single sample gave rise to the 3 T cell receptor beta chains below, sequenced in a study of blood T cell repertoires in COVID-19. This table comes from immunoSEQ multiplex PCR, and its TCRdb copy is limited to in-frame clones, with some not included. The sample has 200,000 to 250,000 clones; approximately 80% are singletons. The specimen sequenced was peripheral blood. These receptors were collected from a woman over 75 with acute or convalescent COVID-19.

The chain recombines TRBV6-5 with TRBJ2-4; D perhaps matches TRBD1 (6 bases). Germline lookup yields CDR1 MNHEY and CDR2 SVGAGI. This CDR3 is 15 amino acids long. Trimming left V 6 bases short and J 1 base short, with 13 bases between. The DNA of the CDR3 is TGTGCCAGCAGCAGTCCAGGGGAGGCCAAAAACATTCAGTACTTC. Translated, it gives CASSSPGEAKNIQYF.

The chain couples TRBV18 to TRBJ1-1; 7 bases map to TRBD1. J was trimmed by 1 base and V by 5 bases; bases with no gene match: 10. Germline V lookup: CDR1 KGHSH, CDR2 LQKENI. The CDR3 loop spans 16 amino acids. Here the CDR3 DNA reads TGTGCCAGCTCATCAATAAAGACAGGGCCGAACACTGAAGCTTTCTTT. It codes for CASSSIKTGPNTEAFF.

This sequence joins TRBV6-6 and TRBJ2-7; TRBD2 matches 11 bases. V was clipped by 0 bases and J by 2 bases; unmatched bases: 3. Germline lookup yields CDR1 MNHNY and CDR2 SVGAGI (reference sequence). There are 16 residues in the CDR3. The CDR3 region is CASSYSLAGGTYEQYF. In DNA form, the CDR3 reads TGTGCCAGCAGTTACTCCCTAGCGGGGGGTACCTACGAGCAGTACTTC.